This T cell receptor beta chain was sequenced for a study of cytomegalovirus exposure and HLA in healthy donors. V lost 5 bases, J lost 4 bases, and 18 bases lay in between. The length of the CDR3 is 16 residues. Germline V gives CDR1 LNHDA, CDR2 SQIVND (reference sequence). On this clone: Its specificity is unknown.

General study points: Reportedly, a later analysis found an Asian-associated ancestry cluster had fewer N-insertions than the approximately 670-donor mean. Immune exposure information available was restricted to CMV serostatus.

Use of 60 Vbeta and 13 Jbeta primers characterized the PCR. Clones were sequenced by immunoSEQ multiplex PCR, and TCRdb holds only the in-frame ones, with some missing. The sample contains more than 140,000 clones, under 70% of which appear only once. Source material: PBMCs. The chain couples TRBV19 to TRBJ1-5; maybe TRBD1 (6 bases). The TCR sequence derives from a woman in her thirties in good health and CMV-seropositive. The CDR3 protein is CASSAQGLGLNQPQHF. DNA for the CDR3: TGTGCCAGTAGTGCACAGGGTCTGGGATTAAATCAGCCCCAGCATTTT.